Each of the 10 T cell receptor beta chains below was sequenced from the same sample in a study of cytomegalovirus exposure and HLA in healthy donors. PCR used 60 Vbeta primers and 13 Jbeta primers. Profiled with immunoSEQ multiplex PCR; TCRdb holds only in-frame clones, not every one. Here the sample spans fewer than 250,000 clones, 70% to 80% being singletons. Sequencing was done on a sample of PBMCs. The receptors were sampled from a woman aged 45-65 years in good health and CMV-seronegative.

This clone has only one observation. The chain employs TRBV9 and TRBJ1-4; 9 bases are a match to TRBD1. Germline CDR1 reads SGDLS; CDR2 reads YYNGEE. The J segment lost 5 bases and the V segment lost 4 bases, leaving 6 bases of the junction unmatched. The CDR3 runs to 15 residues. CDR3 residues: CASSFGTGQNEKLFF. CDR3 coding DNA: TGTGCCAGCAGCTTCGGGACAGGGCAAAATGAAAAACTGTTTTTT.

This clone was seen a handful of times. The rearrangement links TRBV5-1 to TRBJ1-3; the D gene is possibly TRBD1 (5 bases). Germline CDR1 SGHRS, CDR2 YFSETQ. V lost 0 bases, J lost 0 bases, and 13 bases lay in between. CDR3 size: 17 residues. The CDR3 spells CASSLEARGTSGNTIYF. DNA for the CDR3: TGCGCCAGCAGCTTGGAGGCTAGGGGTACCTCTGGAAACACCATATATTTT.

The chain combines TRBV6-6 with TRBJ2-6; D possibly corresponds to TRBD1 (5 bases). Germline-derived CDR1 and CDR2 are MNHNY and SVGAGI (reference sequence). The V end was cut by 4 bases, the J end by 15 bases, with 10 bases between. This CDR3 has 11 residues. The CDR3: CASSSRATLTF. CDR3 nucleotides: TGTGCCAGCAGTTCCAGGGCAACCCTGACTTTC.

This chain connects TRBV7-6 to TRBJ2-2, with 8 nucleotides matching TRBD1. The germline V gene encodes CDR1 SGHVS and CDR2 FNYEAQ. CDR3 length equals 18 residues. J lost 0 bases, V lost 6 bases, and 12 bases had no gene match. This chain's CDR3 is CASRAGTGLTTNTGELFF. CDR3 bases: TGTGCCAGCAGGGCCGGGACAGGCCTGACGACGAACACCGGGGAGCTGTTTTTT.

This clone came up a few times. The J gene is TRBJ2-2, the V gene TRBV29-1; tentative D call: TRBD2 (6 bases). Germline V lookup: CDR1 SQVTM, CDR2 ANQGSEA. The CDR3 runs 12 residues. V shed 6 bases and J shed 7 bases, with 12 bases lying between them. The CDR3 is CSVGAGHGELFF. The CDR3 nucleotides read TGCAGCGTAGGGGCGGGGCACGGGGAGCTGTTTTTT.

This clone has a single count. V gene TRBV11-2 combines with J gene TRBJ1-3; D gene uncertain. Trimming left V 5 bases short and J 1 base short, with 15 bases between. The CDR3 spans 16 residues. Looked up from germline, CDR1 is SGHAT and CDR2 is FQNNGV. The CDR3 loop is CASSDEWARSGNTIYF. The CDR3 DNA sequence: TGTGCCAGCAGCGACGAATGGGCCCGATCTGGAAACACCATATATTTT.

This clone was observed a single time. This chain links TRBV5-4 with TRBJ1-1; tentative D call: TRBD1 (5 bases). The V end lost 4 bases, the J end lost 6 bases, and 13 bases lay between the germline ends. Germline values: CDR1 SGHNT, CDR2 YYREEE (reference sequence). The CDR3 runs to 13 residues. The CDR3 nucleotides read TGTGCCAGCAGCCAGCAGGGCGGCGCTGAAGCTTTCTTT. Protein: CASSQQGGAEAFF.

The chain links TRBV19 to TRBJ2-5; D gene unclear. Trimming stripped 5 bases from V and 2 bases from J, with 9 bases between. The CDR3 is 13 amino acids. Germline V gene data show CDR1 as LNHDA and CDR2 as SQIVND (reference sequence). The CDR3 DNA follows: TGTGCCAGTAGTCAAACAGTTCAAGAGACCCAGTACTTC. It translates to CASSQTVQETQYF.

This chain links TRBV2 with TRBJ1-5; D possibly corresponds to TRBD1 (5 bases). Per germline, CDR1 SNHLY and CDR2 FYNNEI. This CDR3 contains 14 residues. V was trimmed by 8 bases and J by 6 bases, leaving 17 bases between them. CDR3 protein: CASSPRRESQPQHF. The CDR3 nucleotides read TGTGCCAGCTCTCCCCGCAGGGAAAGTCAGCCCCAGCATTTT.

The V call is TRBV21-1, the J call TRBJ2-7; TRBD1 was called by the table and not checked on the DNA. TRBV21-1 is a pseudogene. The CDR3 is 14 amino acids. CDR3 sequence (DNA): TGTGCCAGCAGCAAAGAGGGGGCGCGGTCCGAGCAGTACTTC. Its translation: CASSKEGARSEQYF.